A single TCR beta chain is shown here with its context. This CDR3 comprises 12 residues. V gave up 3 bases and J gave up 10 bases; unmatched junction bases: 6. Germline CDR1 SGHRS, CDR2 YFSETQ. The sample belongs to a study of technical replicates of blood from a few donors. Clones were sequenced by immunoSEQ multiplex PCR, and TCRdb holds only the in-frame ones, with some missing. The sample includes about 91,000 clones, just under 95% seen only once; the top ten take roughly 0.25%. The V call is TRBV5-1, the J call TRBJ1-1; TRBD1 matches at 7 bases. The source is a human donor in good health. Sequencing was performed on T cells isolated from PBMCs. This CDR3 is CASSSTHRGAFF. The CDR3 region has the DNA TGCGCCAGCAGCTCGACCCACAGGGGAGCTTTCTTT. The whole variable domain, remainder taken from reference TRBV5-1 and TRBJ1-1, is KAGVTQTPRYLIKTRGQQVTLSCSPISGHRSVSWYQQTPGQGLQFLFEYFSETQRNKGNFPGRFSGRQFSNSRSEMNVSTLELGDSALYLCASSSTHRGAFFGQGTRLTVV.